The present T cell receptor (beta chain) was sequenced within a study of T-cell reconstitution after alpha-beta-depleted transplantation in children (dated by TCRdb to about 2016). For context, the study as a whole: Using TCR repertoire profiling, the study followed T-cell immune reconstitution in a quantitative way in children after TCRalphabeta/CD19-depleted allogeneic hematopoietic cell transplantation. Results and caveats for the whole study, not just this receptor: In some patients, the high TCRbeta diversity seen at day 60 was put down to recipient T cells and intrathymic progenitors that had survived conditioning. The apparently early recovery of alphabetaT-cell counts about two months after transplant reportedly depended on only several hundred rapidly expanded clones that came from non-depleted graft cells. Over the following months the frequencies of hyperexpanded clones went down, and after one year T-cell counts and TCRbeta diversity were mostly credited to newly produced T cells.

The label giving this sample's treatment or condition can be read as: allogeneic hematopoietic cell transplantation with graft depleted of TCRalphabeta T cells and CD19 B cells. The children who served as transplant recipients had been given grafts of TCRalphabeta/CD19-depleted allogeneic hematopoietic cells. The method was PCR. The sample was run on an Illumina HiSeq 2500. To normalize quantification of the TCRbeta repertoire, the TCR libraries were built with molecular barcoding that relied on unique molecular identifiers. The public reads were quality trimmed at Q25 with fastp and then assembled into clones with MiXCR by TCRdb, keeping productive beta chains. Each CDR3 protein appears once, grouped with its most common genes and DNA. This sample comprises about 600,000 distinct CDR3 sequences, roughly 24% of them detected only once. The biggest ten clones account for roughly 15% of the sample.

Comments on this clonotype: Its antigen is still unknown. No base quality information exists; no much larger clone differs at one position.

V drops 1 base and J drops 5 bases, leaving 9 bases in between. There are 14 amino acids in the CDR3, from cysteine to phenylalanine inclusive. The CDR3 DNA has 42 bases and is translated from base 1. CDR1 and CDR2, looked up from the germline V gene (reference sequence), are SEHNR and FQNEAQ. This clonotype originated in a boy under two years old who had a stem cell transplant for acute myeloid leukemia, so the T cells may come from the graft donor. The sequence links TRBV7-9 to TRBJ1-5, and the D gene may be TRBD1, 6 bases matching. Sequences were derived from PBMCs, mostly from graft donor cells, sampled 360 days after TCRalphabeta/CD19-depleted stem cell transplant. Here is the DNA: TGTGCCAGCAGCTTAGAAGGGGGGGATCAGCCCCAGCATTTT. This sequence encodes CASSLEGGDQPQHF. Extended through the reference TRBV7-9 and TRBJ1-5 proteins, this CDR3 yields the full variable domain: DTGVSQNPRHKITKRGQNVTFRCDPISEHNRLYWYRQTLGQGPEFLTYFQNEAQLEKSRLLSDRFSAERPKGSFSTLEIQRTEQGDSAMYLCASSLEGGDQPQHFGDGTRLSIL.